The T cell receptor (beta chain) described here comes from a study of cytomegalovirus exposure and HLA in healthy donors. At the level of the study: The same platform used for the 600 to 750 first-cohort repertoires was also used for the 120 validation repertoires, as a later analysis reported.

Clones were read by immunoSEQ multiplex PCR, and TCRdb kept only the in-frame ones, dropping some. The sample includes more than 95,000 clones, 86% of them seen just once. The junction had 4 bases not matched to a gene; V was cut back by 5 bases and J by 5 bases. CDR1 and CDR2 from the germline V gene are SSHAT and FNYEAQ (reference sequence). This CDR3 spans 15 amino acids. About this clone itself: The antigen is undetermined.

Points from the study as a whole: CMV antigen specificity of a few CMV-associated chains was confirmed in vitro. The TCR clusters that emerged in the first cohort tended, a later analysis found, to co-occur in the 120 validation repertoires.

The specimen sequenced was PBMCs. The sequence was collected from a young woman in good health and CMV-seropositive. V usage is TRBV7-7 and J usage is TRBJ2-2, with 11 bases identical to TRBD1. CDR3 amino acids: CASSPGTGGTGELFF. The CDR3 DNA is TGTGCCAGCAGCCCCGGGACAGGGGGAACCGGGGAGCTGTTTTTT.